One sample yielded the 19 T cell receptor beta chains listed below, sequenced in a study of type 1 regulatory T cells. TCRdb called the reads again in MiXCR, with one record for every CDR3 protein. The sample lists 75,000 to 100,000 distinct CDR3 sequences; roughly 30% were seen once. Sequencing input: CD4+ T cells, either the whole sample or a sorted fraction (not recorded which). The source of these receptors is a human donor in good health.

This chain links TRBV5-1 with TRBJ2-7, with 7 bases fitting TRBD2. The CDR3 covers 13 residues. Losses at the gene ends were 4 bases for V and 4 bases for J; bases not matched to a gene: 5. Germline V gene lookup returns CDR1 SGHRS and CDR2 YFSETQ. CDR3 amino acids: CASSTEGGYEQYF. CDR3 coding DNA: TGCGCCAGCAGCACCGAGGGAGGGTACGAGCAGTACTTC.

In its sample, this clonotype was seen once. CDR3 coding DNA: TGTGCCAGCAGCGAAGGGGTAATCAATTCACCCCTCCACTTT. Its protein product is CASSEGVINSPLHF. The chain has TRBV7-9 and TRBJ1-6; D might be TRBD1 (5 bases). The CDR3 is 14 residues long. The V gene's germline CDR1 is SEHNR and CDR2 FQNEAQ (reference sequence). V was pared by 5 bases and J by 7 bases, with 12 bases between.

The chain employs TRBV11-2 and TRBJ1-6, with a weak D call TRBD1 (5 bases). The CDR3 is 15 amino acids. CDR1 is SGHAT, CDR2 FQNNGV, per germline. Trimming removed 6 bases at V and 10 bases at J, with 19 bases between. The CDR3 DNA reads TGTGCCAGCAGTCCAGACAGACCTGAGCAATCACCCCTCCACTTT. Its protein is CASSPDRPEQSPLHF.

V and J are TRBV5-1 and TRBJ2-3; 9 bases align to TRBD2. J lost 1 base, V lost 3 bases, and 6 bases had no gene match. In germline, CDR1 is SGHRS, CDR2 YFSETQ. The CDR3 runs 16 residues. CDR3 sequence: CASSSKREARTDTQYF. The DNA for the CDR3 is TGCGCCAGCAGCTCGAAGCGGGAGGCCCGCACAGATACGCAGTATTTT.

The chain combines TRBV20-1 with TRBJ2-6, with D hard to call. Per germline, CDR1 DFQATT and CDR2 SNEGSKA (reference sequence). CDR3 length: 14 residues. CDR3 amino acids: CSAHPVPGANVLTF. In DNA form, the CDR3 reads TGCAGCGCTCACCCCGTACCTGGGGCCAACGTCCTGACTTTC.

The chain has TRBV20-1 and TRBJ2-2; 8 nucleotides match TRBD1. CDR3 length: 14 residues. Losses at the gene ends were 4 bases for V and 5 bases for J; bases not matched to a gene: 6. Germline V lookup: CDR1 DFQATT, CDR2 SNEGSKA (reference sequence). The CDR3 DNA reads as TGCAGTGCTATATCTCAGGGGGCGACCGGGGAGCTGTTTTTT. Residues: CSAISQGATGELFF.

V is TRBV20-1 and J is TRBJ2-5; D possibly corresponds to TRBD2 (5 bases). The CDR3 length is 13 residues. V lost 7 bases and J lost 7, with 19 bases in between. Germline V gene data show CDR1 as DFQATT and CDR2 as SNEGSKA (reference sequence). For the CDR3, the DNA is TGCAGTGGGGGAAGCGGCCAAAGGTCGACCCAGTACTTC. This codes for CSGGSGQRSTQYF.

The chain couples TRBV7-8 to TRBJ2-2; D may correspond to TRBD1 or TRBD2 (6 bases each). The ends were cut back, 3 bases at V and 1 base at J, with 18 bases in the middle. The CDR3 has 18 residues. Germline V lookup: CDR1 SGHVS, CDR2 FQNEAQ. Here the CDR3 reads CASSLRTGGHGNTGELFF. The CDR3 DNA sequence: TGTGCCAGCAGCTTGCGAACCGGGGGACACGGGAACACCGGGGAGCTGTTTTTT.

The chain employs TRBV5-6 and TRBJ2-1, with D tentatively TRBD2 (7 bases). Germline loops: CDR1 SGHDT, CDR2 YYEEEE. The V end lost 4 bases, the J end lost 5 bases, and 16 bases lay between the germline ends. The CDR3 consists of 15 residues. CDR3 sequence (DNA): TGTGCCAGCAGCCCCCCGGGGGGCGTAAACAATGAGCAGTTCTTC. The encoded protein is CASSPPGGVNNEQFF.

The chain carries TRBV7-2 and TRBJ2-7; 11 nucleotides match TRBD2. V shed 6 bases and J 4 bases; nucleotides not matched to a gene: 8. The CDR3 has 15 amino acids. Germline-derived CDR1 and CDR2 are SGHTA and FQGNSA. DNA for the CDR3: TGTGCCAGCAGTCCGACTAGCGGGACAAGGTACGAGCAGTACTTC. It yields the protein CASSPTSGTRYEQYF. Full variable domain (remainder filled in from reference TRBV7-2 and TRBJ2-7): GAGVSQSPSNKVTEKGKDVELRCDPISGHTALYWYRQSLGQGLEFLIYFQGNSAPDKSGLPSDRFSAERTGGSVSTLTIQRTQQEDSAVYLCASSPTSGTRYEQYFGPGTRLTVT.

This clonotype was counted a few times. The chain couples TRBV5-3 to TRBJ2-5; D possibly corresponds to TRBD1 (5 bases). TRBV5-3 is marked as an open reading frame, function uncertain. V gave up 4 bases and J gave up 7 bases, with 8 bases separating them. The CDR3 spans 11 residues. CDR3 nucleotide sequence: TGTGCCAGAAGCGGCGACAGGACCCAGTACTTC. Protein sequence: CARSGDRTQYF.

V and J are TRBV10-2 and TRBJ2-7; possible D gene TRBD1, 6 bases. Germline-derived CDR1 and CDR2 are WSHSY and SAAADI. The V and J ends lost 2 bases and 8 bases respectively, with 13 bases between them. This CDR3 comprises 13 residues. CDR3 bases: TGCGCCAGCAGTGAGGGACAGCGGCTACAGCAGTACTTC. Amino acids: CASSEGQRLQQYF.

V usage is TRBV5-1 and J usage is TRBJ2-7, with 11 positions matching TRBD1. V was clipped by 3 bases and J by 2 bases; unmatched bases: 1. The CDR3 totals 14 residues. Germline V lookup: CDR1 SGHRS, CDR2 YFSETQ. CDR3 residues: CASSWTGGTYEQYF. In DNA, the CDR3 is TGCGCCAGCAGCTGGACAGGGGGCACCTACGAGCAGTACTTC.

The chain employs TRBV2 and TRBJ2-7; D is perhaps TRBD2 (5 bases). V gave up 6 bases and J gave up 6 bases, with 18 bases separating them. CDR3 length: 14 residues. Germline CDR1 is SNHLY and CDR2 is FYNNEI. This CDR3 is CASRDKVLAGEQYF. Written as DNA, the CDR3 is TGTGCCAGCAGAGACAAGGTATTGGCGGGCGAGCAGTACTTC. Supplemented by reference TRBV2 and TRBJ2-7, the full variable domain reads EPEVTQTPSHQVTQMGQEVILRCVPISNHLYFYWYRQILGQKVEFLVSFYNNEISEKSEIFDDQFSVERPDGSNFTLKIRSTKLEDSAMYFCASRDKVLAGEQYFGPGTRLTVT.

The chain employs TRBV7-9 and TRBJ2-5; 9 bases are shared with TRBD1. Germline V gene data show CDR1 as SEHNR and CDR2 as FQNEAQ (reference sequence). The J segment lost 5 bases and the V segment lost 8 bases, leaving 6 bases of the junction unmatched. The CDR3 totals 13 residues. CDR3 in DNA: TGTGCCAGCGAACAGGGGGCTCTGGAGACCCAGTACTTC. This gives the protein CASEQGALETQYF.

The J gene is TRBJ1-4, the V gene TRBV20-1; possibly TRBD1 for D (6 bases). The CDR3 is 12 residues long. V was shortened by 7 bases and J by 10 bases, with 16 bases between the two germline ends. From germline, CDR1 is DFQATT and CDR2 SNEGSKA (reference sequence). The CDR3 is CSVGGPAGKLFF. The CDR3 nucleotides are TGCAGTGTCGGGGGGCCAGCTGGAAAACTGTTTTTT.

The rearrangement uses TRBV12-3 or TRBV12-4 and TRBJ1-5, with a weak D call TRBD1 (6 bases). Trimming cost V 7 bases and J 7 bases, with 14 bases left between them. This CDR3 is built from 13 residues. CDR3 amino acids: CASTLGGGQPQHF. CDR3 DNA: TGTGCCAGCACCCTTGGGGGGGGCCAGCCCCAGCATTTT.

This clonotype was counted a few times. Here the CDR3 DNA reads TGCAGTGCTAGAGATGGAGCGGGAGGGGGCTACGAGCAGTACTTC. Translating gives CSARDGAGGGYEQYF. The chain carries TRBV20-1 and TRBJ2-7; 10 bases agree with TRBD2. CDR1 is DFQATT and CDR2 is SNEGSKA in the germline V gene (reference sequence). This CDR3 is 15 amino acids long. V was pared by 0 bases and J by 3 bases, with 5 bases of the junction left unmatched.

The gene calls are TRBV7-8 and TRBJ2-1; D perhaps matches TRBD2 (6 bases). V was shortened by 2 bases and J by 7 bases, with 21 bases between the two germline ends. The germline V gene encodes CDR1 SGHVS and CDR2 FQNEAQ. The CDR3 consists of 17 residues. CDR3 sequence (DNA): TGTGCCAGCAGCTTAAGATGGAGCGGGCCCCGGGGGAATGAGCAGTTCTTC. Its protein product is CASSLRWSGPRGNEQFF.